The 3 T cell receptor beta chains below were found in one sample sequenced in a study of spatial heterogeneity in lung cancer. Specified time point: sample taken at primary tumor resection. TCRdb analysed the 5' RACE reads with MiXCR anew, one entry per CDR3 protein. The table lists around 24,000 distinct CDR3 sequences, approximately 7% of them singletons, with roughly an eighth in the top ten. Specimen: PBMCs, collected at surgery. These receptors originate from a male donor with early-stage non-small cell lung cancer.

V usage is TRBV20-1 and J usage is TRBJ2-1; D not resolved. V was pared by 0 bases and J by 5 bases, with 8 bases between. The germline gives CDR1 DFQATT, CDR2 SNEGSKA (reference sequence). CDR3 length: 13 amino acids. CDR3 residues: CSARDPRNNEQFF. In DNA form, the CDR3 reads TGCAGTGCTAGAGATCCTAGGAACAATGAGCAGTTCTTC.

This chain uses TRBV12-3 or TRBV12-4 with TRBJ1-3, with unresolved D. The CDR3 is made up of 12 amino acids. The V end lost 7 bases, the J end lost 9 bases, and 13 bases lay between the germline ends. CDR3 coding DNA: TGTGCCAGCACCCACGGGAGGATCACCATATATTTT. It is translated as CASTHGRITIYF.

This clonotype was observed a few times. The chain joins TRBV5-1 to TRBJ2-7, with 7 bases aligning to TRBD1. V trimming: 7 bases; J trimming: 0 bases; junction bases outside the gene matches: 1. This CDR3 contains 12 residues. Germline-derived CDR1 and CDR2 are SGHRS and YFSETQ. Written as DNA, the CDR3 is TGCGCCAGCCACAGGGGCTCCTACGAGCAGTACTTC. Translated, it gives CASHRGSYEQYF.